This TCR beta chain was sequenced during a study of OX40 agonist ivuxolimab in advanced cancers. Study-wide background: The dose of intravenous ivuxolimab that patients received every 2 weeks ranged from 0.01 to 10 mg/kg. Patients in dose escalation had liver, melanoma, kidney or head and neck cancers. Of the participants, 40% had some prior anti-PD-1, anti-PD-L1 or anti-CTLA-4 therapy, which was allowed.

Germline CDR1 is SGDLS and CDR2 is YYNGEE. The germline V and J ends were trimmed by 6 bases and 1 base, with 14 bases remaining between them. The CDR3 runs to 16 residues. This table comes from immunoSEQ multiplex PCR, and its TCRdb copy is limited to in-frame clones, with some not included. The data contain around 110,000 clones, 90% of them singletons. The gene calls are TRBV9 and TRBJ2-6; possible D gene TRBD1, 6 bases. The receptor's source is an adult with an advanced solid tumor such as melanoma, head and neck, liver or kidney cancer. Sequencing was performed on CD4+ or CD8+ T cells sorted from blood, taken in a trial of the OX40 agonist ivuxolimab. The CDR3, as DNA: TGTGCCAGCACCAGGACAGTCGAGTCTGGGGCCAACGTCCTGACTTTC. Translating it yields CASTRTVESGANVLTF. Looking up the rest from reference TRBV9 and TRBJ2-6 gives the full variable domain: DSGVTQTPKHLITATGQRVTLRCSPRSGDLSVYWYQQSLDQGLQFLIQYYNGEERAKGNILERFSAQQFPDLHSELNLSSLELGDSALYFCASTRTVESGANVLTFGAGSRLTVL.